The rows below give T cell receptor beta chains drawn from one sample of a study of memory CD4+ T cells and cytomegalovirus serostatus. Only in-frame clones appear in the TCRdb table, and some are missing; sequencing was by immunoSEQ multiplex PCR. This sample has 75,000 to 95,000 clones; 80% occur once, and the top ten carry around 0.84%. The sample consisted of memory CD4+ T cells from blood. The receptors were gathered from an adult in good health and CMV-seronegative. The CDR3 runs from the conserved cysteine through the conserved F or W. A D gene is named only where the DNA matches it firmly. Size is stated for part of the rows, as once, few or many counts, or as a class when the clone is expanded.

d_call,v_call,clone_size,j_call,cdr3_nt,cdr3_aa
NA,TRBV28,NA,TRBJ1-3,TGTGCCAGCAGTTTCAGAGGAAACACCATATATTTT,CASSFRGNTIYF
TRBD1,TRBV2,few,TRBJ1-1,TGTGCCAGCAGGCAACAGGGGAATGAAGCTTTCTTT,CASRQQGNEAFF
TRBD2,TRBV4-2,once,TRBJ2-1,TGTGCCAGCAGCCAAGAGGGGCGGGGGGGCGTTGGCAATGAGCAGTTCTTC,CASSQEGRGGVGNEQFF
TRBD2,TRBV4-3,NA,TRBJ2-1,TGCGCCAGCAGCCGGGGGAGGGCCCAAGAGCAGTTCTTC,CASSRGRAQEQFF
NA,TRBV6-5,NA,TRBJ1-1,TGTGCCAGCAGTGATCAGGGAATGAACACTGAAGCTTTCTTT,CASSDQGMNTEAFF
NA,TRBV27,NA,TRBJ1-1,TGTGCCAGCAGTACAAGACAACAGGAAACTGAAGCTTTCTTT,CASSTRQQETEAFF
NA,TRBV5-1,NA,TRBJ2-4,TGCGCCAGCAGCTTGGCGGTTCTCGAAGCCAAAAACATTCAGTACTTC,CASSLAVLEAKNIQYF
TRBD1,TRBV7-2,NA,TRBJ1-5,TGTGCCAGCAGCTTGACAGGGTTGATCGATCAGCCCCAGCATTTT,CASSLTGLIDQPQHF
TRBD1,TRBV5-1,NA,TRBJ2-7,TGCGCCAGCAGCTCAGCGACAGGGGGCTACGAGCAGTACTTC,CASSSATGGYEQYF
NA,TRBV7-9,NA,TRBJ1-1,TGTGCCAGCAGCTTGCCAGAAACCATGAACACTGAAGCTTTCTTT,CASSLPETMNTEAFF
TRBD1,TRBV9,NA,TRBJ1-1,TGTGCCAGCAGCGTAAGTGGACAGGGTGACACTGAAGCTTTCTTT,CASSVSGQGDTEAFF
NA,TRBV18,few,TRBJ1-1,TGTGCCAGCTCACCACAGGGGTGGGACACTGAAGCTTTCTTT,CASSPQGWDTEAFF
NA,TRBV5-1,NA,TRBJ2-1,TGCGCCAGCAGCAACCCCGGGGACAATGAGCAGTTCTTC,CASSNPGDNEQFF
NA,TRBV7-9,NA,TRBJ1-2,TGTGCCAGCAGCTTAGGTAGAGACACCTATGGCTACACCTTC,CASSLGRDTYGYTF
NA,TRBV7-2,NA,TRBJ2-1,TGTGCCAGCATCCAACTTGGGGGCCGTCAATACAATGAGCAGTTCTTC,CASIQLGGRQYNEQFF
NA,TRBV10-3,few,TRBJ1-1,TGTGCCACACGGGACACGGGCACTGAAGCTTTCTTT,CATRDTGTEAFF
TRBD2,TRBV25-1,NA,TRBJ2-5,TGTGCCAGCAGTGTACCGGGACTAGCTGGGGAGACCCAGTACTTC,CASSVPGLAGETQYF
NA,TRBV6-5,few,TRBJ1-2,TGTGCCAGCAAGGAGGGGCTCTATGGCTACACCTTC,CASKEGLYGYTF
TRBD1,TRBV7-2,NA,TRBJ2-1,TGTGCCAGCAGCTTATCGTCCCAGGGGGCGGGTAGGGAGCAGTTCTTC,CASSLSSQGAGREQFF
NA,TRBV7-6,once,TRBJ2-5,TGTGCCAGCAGCTTGGGGCAGCAAGAGACCCAGTACTTC,CASSLGQQETQYF
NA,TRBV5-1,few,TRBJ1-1,TGCGCCAGCAGAACGAACACTGAAGCTTTCTTT,CASRTNTEAFF
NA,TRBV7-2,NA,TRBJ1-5,TGTGCCAGCAGCCCCCTGTACGGGGAACAGCCCCAGCATTTT,CASSPLYGEQPQHF
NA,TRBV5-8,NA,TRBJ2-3,TGTGCCAGCAGCCCTGATGCGGGGGCAGGAGATACGCAGTATTTT,CASSPDAGAGDTQYF
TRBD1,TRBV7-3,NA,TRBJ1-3,TGTGCCAGCAGCTTCCGGACAGGGGCTGGAAACACCATATATTTT,CASSFRTGAGNTIYF
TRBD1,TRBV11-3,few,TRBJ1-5,TGTGCCAGCAGCTTAGTCCTCTCTTGGGACAGGGGCAATCAGCCCCAGCATTTT,CASSLVLSWDRGNQPQHF
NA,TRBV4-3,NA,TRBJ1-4,TGCGCCAGCAGCATGGTGATTAATGAAAAACTGTTTTTT,CASSMVINEKLFF
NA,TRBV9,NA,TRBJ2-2,TGTGCCAGCAGCGACCGAATTGGGCGTGGAAACACCGGGGAGCTGTTTTTT,CASSDRIGRGNTGELFF
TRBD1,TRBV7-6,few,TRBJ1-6,TGTGCCAGCAGCAGTCAACAGGGGGACTCACCCCTCCACTTT,CASSSQQGDSPLHF
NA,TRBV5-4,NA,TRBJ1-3,TGTGCCAGCAGCCGCGGGGGGGTCTCTGGAAACACCATATATTTT,CASSRGGVSGNTIYF
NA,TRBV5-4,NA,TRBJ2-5,TGTGCCAGCAGCTCCAGGGCAGGTGCCCTGGGGTCGCAAGAGACCCAGTACTTC,CASSSRAGALGSQETQYF
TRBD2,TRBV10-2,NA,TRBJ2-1,TGCGCCAGCAGTGGTCTAGCGGGGGGTCTGGTGAGCTCCTACAATGAGCAGTTCTTC,CASSGLAGGLVSSYNEQFF
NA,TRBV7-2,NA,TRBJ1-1,TGTGCCAGCAGCTTAGTTGAGTACACTGAAGCTTTCTTT,CASSLVEYTEAFF
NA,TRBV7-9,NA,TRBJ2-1,TGTGCCAGCAGCTTAGGTCCAGGGCCCAATGAGCAGTTCTTC,CASSLGPGPNEQFF
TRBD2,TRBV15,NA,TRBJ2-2,TGTGCCACCAGCAGAGATTTCCCTAGCGGGGGCGCCGGGGGCACCGGGGAGCTGTTTTTT,CATSRDFPSGGAGGTGELFF
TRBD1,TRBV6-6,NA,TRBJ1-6,TGTGCCAGCAGTTACGTCCAGGGGGCAGGTTCACCCCTCCACTTT,CASSYVQGAGSPLHF
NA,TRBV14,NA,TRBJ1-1,TGTGCCAGCAGCCAAGATCTGGTCGCTGAAGCTTTCTTT,CASSQDLVAEAFF
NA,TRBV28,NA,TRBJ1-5,TGTGCCAGCAGCCCCATCGGGCGGGCCCAGCATTTT,CASSPIGRAQHF
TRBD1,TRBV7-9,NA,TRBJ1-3,TGTGCCAGCAGTCGACCTTGGACAGGAAGCTCTGGAAACACCATATATTTT,CASSRPWTGSSGNTIYF
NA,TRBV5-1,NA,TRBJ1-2,TGCGCCAGCAGCTTGGACGGAACGGAGTTTGGCTACACCTTC,CASSLDGTEFGYTF
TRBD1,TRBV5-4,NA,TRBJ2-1,TGTGCCAGCAGCAAGGGACAGGGTTCGGGGGACAATGAGCAGTTCTTC,CASSKGQGSGDNEQFF
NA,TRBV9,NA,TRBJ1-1,TGTGCCAGCAGCTCCCCCTTGAGGAGTTGGATGAACACTGAAGCTTTCTTT,CASSSPLRSWMNTEAFF
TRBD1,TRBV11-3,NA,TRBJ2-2,TGTGCCAGCAGCTTTGGGTCTCGCAGGGGGAGCACCGGGGAGCTGTTTTTT,CASSFGSRRGSTGELFF